These 24 T cell receptor beta chains originate from one sample sequenced in a study of T cell repertoires in cytomegalovirus infection. MiXCR was run by TCRdb on the reads, yielding one entry per CDR3 protein. The sample has about 250,000 distinct CDR3 sequences, roughly an eighth seen once; the top ten hold approximately 1.6%. Sequencing was done on a sample of PBMCs. The source is a human donor in good health (CMV status not recorded). Some clones in this sample may be carry-over from other donors' samples.

The chain is built from TRBV28 and TRBJ1-5, with 9 bases fitting TRBD1. Germline V CDR1 and CDR2: MDHEN, SYDVKM. J lost 6 bases, V lost 7 bases, and 7 bases had no gene match. This CDR3 is 14 amino acids long. The CDR3 DNA is TGTGCCAGCACTGCGGACAGGGGACGTCAGCCCCAGCATTTT. This encodes CASTADRGRQPQHF.

J is TRBJ1-6 and V is TRBV29-1; 10 bases line up with TRBD1. The CDR3 runs to 13 residues. Germline V gene data show CDR1 as SQVTM and CDR2 as ANQGSEA. With V trimmed by 5 bases and J by 9 bases, 4 bases remained unmatched. The CDR3 nucleotides read TGCAGCGTTAGACAGGGGGCTTCTTCACCCCTCCACTTT. Translated: CSVRQGASSPLHF.

The rearrangement joins TRBV14 to TRBJ2-1, with TRBD1 as a possible D gene (8 bases). CDR3 length equals 13 residues. Germline lookup yields CDR1 SGHDN and CDR2 FVKESK. The V end lost 4 bases, the J end lost 12 bases, and 16 bases lay between the germline ends. CDR3 loop: CASSLNYRGGQFF. The CDR3 DNA follows: TGTGCCAGCAGCCTAAACTACAGGGGGGGGCAGTTCTTC.

Details on this clonotype: A much larger clone lies a single base off, so this may be a read error. The chain carries TRBV28 and TRBJ2-7; 8 bases align to TRBD2. CDR1 and CDR2 from the germline V gene are MDHEN and SYDVKM. The CDR3 spans 14 residues. The V segment lost 6 bases and the J segment 6 bases; nucleotides outside the gene matches: 10. The CDR3, as DNA: TGTGCCAGCAGACCCAGCGGGAGCAAGTCCGAGCAGTACGTC. As protein: CASRPSGSKSEQYV.

This clonotype was recorded many times. The rearrangement links TRBV7-3 to TRBJ1-1; D unclear. The CDR3 sequence is 15 residues long. V was shortened by 1 base and J by 5 bases, with 14 bases between the two germline ends. Germline V gene lookup returns CDR1 SGHTA and CDR2 FQGTGA. CDR3 in amino acids: CASSLKVGVGTEAFF. The CDR3 coding sequence is TGTGCCAGCAGCTTAAAAGTTGGAGTAGGGACTGAAGCTTTCTTT. Supplemented by reference TRBV7-3 and TRBJ1-1, the full variable domain reads GAGVSQTPSNKVTEKGKYVELRCDPISGHTALYWYRQSLGQGPEFLIYFQGTGAADDSGLPNDRFFAVRPEGSVSTLKIQRTERGDSAVYLCASSLKVGVGTEAFFGQGTRLTVV.

The chain recombines TRBV25-1 with TRBJ2-1; the match to TRBD2 covers 12 bases. Germline V gene lookup returns CDR1 MGHDK and CDR2 SYGVNS. The J segment lost 2 bases and the V segment lost 2 bases, leaving 7 bases of the junction unmatched. The CDR3 contains 18 residues. This CDR3 is CASSESRTSGRTYNEQFF. The CDR3 DNA is TGTGCCAGCAGTGAAAGTCGAACTAGCGGGAGGACCTACAATGAGCAGTTCTTC.

This clonotype has a count of ten or more. V and J are TRBV6-5 and TRBJ2-7; tentative D call: TRBD1 (6 bases). Trimming left V 5 bases short and J 5 bases short, with 16 bases between. The CDR3 is made up of 14 amino acids. CDR1 is MNHEY, CDR2 SVGAGI, per germline. CDR3 sequence reads: CASSLRDTTHEQYF. The DNA for the CDR3 is TGTGCCAGCAGTCTCCGGGACACCACCCACGAGCAGTACTTC.

The rearrangement uses TRBV6-1 and TRBJ2-3, with 7 nucleotides matching TRBD2. With V trimmed by 1 base and J by 9 bases, 7 bases remained unmatched. The CDR3 consists of 14 residues. CDR1 and CDR2 (germline): MNHNS, SASEGT. The CDR3 DNA reads TGTGCCAGCAGTGAAGGGCTAGCGGTAAGAACGCAGTATTTT. Protein: CASSEGLAVRTQYF.

Note on this clonotype: It may be a read error: a sequence one base away is much more abundant. The J gene is TRBJ2-1, the V gene TRBV7-3; 10 nucleotides line up with TRBD1. Germline CDR1 SGHTA, CDR2 FQGTGA. The CDR3 runs to 15 residues. The CDR3 nucleotides read TGTGCCAGCAGTTCCGGGACAGGGGCCTACAGTGAGCAGTTCTTC. It codes for CASSSGTGAYSEQFF.

The CDR3 region has the DNA TGTGCCAGCAGTCCCCCACAGGGGAGGCAGTTCTTC. Translating gives CASSPPQGRQFF. The J gene is TRBJ2-1, the V gene TRBV27; TRBD1 aligns across 7 bases. Per germline, CDR1 MNHEY and CDR2 SMNVEV (reference sequence). V lost 5 bases and J lost 12; bases outside the gene matches: 7. The CDR3 contains 12 residues.

This clonotype has a count of ten or more. The V call is TRBV7-2, the J call TRBJ2-3; D is unclear. This CDR3 region has 15 residues. Trimming removed 7 bases at V and 0 bases at J, with 14 bases between. CDR1 and CDR2 from the germline V gene are SGHTA and FQGNSA. The DNA for the CDR3 is TGTGCCAGCACCCCCGGATTGCCTAGCACAGATACGCAGTATTTT. Its translation is CASTPGLPSTDTQYF.

The J gene is TRBJ2-4, the V gene TRBV27; TRBD1 might be the D (5 bases). Looked up from germline, CDR1 is MNHEY and CDR2 is SMNVEV (reference sequence). This CDR3 has 16 amino acids. V was cut by 3 bases and J by 3 bases, with 15 bases left in between. The CDR3 spells CASSFTDSLVKNIQYF. The DNA for the CDR3 is TGTGCCAGCAGTTTTACCGACAGTTTAGTCAAAAACATTCAGTACTTC.

The chain has TRBV20-1 and TRBJ1-1, with D perhaps TRBD1 (5 bases). CDR1 DFQATT and CDR2 SNEGSKA come from the germline V gene (reference sequence). Trimming cost V 5 bases and J 2 bases, with 21 bases left between them. The CDR3 sequence is 16 residues long. The CDR3 loop reads CSAPPIRQIENTEAFF. In DNA, the CDR3 is TGCAGTGCTCCCCCCATCCGACAGATCGAAAACACTGAAGCTTTCTTT.

This clonotype has at least ten counts. This sequence joins TRBV7-9 and TRBJ1-2; D is ambiguous. The germline V gene has CDR1 SEHNR and CDR2 FQNEAQ (reference sequence). V shed 1 base and J shed 2 bases, with 8 bases lying between them. CDR3 length equals 14 residues. The CDR3 nucleotides read TGTGCCAGCAGCTTAGGATCCGGAAACTATGGCTACACCTTC. Translation gives CASSLGSGNYGYTF.

There are many counts of this clonotype. The chain is built from TRBV12-3 or TRBV12-4 and TRBJ2-5; D gene uncertain. V lost 4 bases and J lost 2, with 8 bases in between. The CDR3 is made up of 13 amino acids. The CDR3 nucleotides are TGTGCCAGCAGTTCCCAGGTTCAAGAGACCCAGTACTTC. Its translation: CASSSQVQETQYF.

The chain couples TRBV9 to TRBJ2-2; the match to TRBD2 covers 9 bases. The CDR3 runs to 14 residues. Trimming cost V 3 bases and J 5 bases; bases outside gene matches: 2. The germline V gene encodes CDR1 SGDLS and CDR2 YYNGEE. The CDR3 protein is CASSGGLATGELFF. The CDR3 nucleotides are TGTGCCAGCAGCGGGGGACTAGCAACCGGGGAGCTGTTTTTT.

In its sample, this clonotype was seen a few times. J is TRBJ2-1 and V is TRBV4-3; D perhaps matches TRBD1 (6 bases). In germline, CDR1 is LGHNA, CDR2 YSLEER. CDR3 length: 14 amino acids. V was shortened by 1 base and J by 12 bases, with 16 bases between the two germline ends. This CDR3 is CASSQGMGARVQFF. In DNA form, the CDR3 reads TGCGCCAGCAGCCAAGGGATGGGGGCAAGGGTGCAGTTCTTC.

This clonotype was found a few times. The chain carries TRBV5-1 and TRBJ1-6; D remains ambiguous. The CDR3 covers 13 residues. The germline CDR1 and CDR2 sequences are SGHRS and YFSETQ. The ends were cut back, 2 bases at V and 10 bases at J, with 10 bases in the middle. CDR3 amino acids: CASSFGEESPLHF. For the CDR3, the DNA is TGCGCCAGCAGCTTCGGGGAAGAATCACCCCTCCACTTT.

This clonotype was found a few times. The chain uses TRBV7-3 and TRBJ2-7, with D tentatively TRBD2 (6 bases). CDR1 and CDR2 from the germline V gene are SGHTA and FQGTGA. The CDR3 contains 14 residues. V lost 2 bases and J lost 6, with 14 bases in between. The CDR3 region is CASSLGAGSPEQYF. For the CDR3, the DNA is TGTGCCAGCAGCTTAGGGGCGGGATCTCCCGAGCAGTACTTC.

Points on this clonotype: One base away lies a much larger clone, so this may be a sequencing read error. The chain links TRBV5-1 to TRBJ2-1, with a possible D match to TRBD2 (5 bases). The CDR3 loop spans 15 amino acids. Germline loops: CDR1 SGHRS, CDR2 YFSETQ. The germline V and J ends were trimmed by 4 bases and 6 bases, with 17 bases remaining between them. The CDR3 reads CASSGPRVAGNEQFF. The CDR3 DNA sequence: TGCGCCAGCAGCGGACCAAGAGTGGCGGGCAATGAGCAGTTCTTC.

The CDR3 here is CASSPASAGPFGGYTF. In DNA, the CDR3 is TGTGCCAGCAGCCCCGCGTCAGCCGGGCCTTTCGGGGGCTACACCTTC. This chain uses TRBV5-4 with TRBJ1-2, with D uncertain. V lost 4 bases, J lost 8 bases, and 24 bases lay in between. CDR1 and CDR2 (germline): SGHNT, YYREEE (reference sequence). The CDR3 has 16 residues.

V is TRBV20-1 and J is TRBJ1-2; 8 bases line up with TRBD1. Per the germline V gene, CDR1 is DFQATT and CDR2 is SNEGSKA (reference sequence). Trimming removed 0 bases from V and 3 bases from J; junction bases left unmatched: 6. The CDR3 sequence is 15 residues long. This chain's CDR3 is CSARDSGGADYGYTF. CDR3 nucleotide sequence: TGCAGTGCTAGAGATTCAGGGGGCGCGGACTATGGCTACACCTTC.

Only a few counts were recorded for this clonotype. The gene calls are TRBV20-1 and TRBJ2-2, with D perhaps TRBD2 (5 bases). Trimming removed 3 bases at V and 0 bases at J, with 8 bases between. Germline V lookup: CDR1 DFQATT, CDR2 SNEGSKA (reference sequence). The CDR3 loop spans 14 amino acids. CDR3 sequence (DNA): TGCAGTGCTAGCAAGGACTCGAACACCGGGGAGCTGTTTTTT. This translates into CSASKDSNTGELFF.

This clonotype was detected ten times or more. V gene TRBV6-5 combines with J gene TRBJ1-6; TRBD1 agrees at 8 bases. Losses at the gene ends were 2 bases for V and 0 bases for J; bases not matched to a gene: 9. This CDR3 comprises 19 residues. Germline-derived CDR1 and CDR2 are MNHEY and SVGAGI. CDR3 DNA sequence: TGTGCCAGCAGTTACGTTGGGGGACAGGCCAGCTCCTATAATTCACCCCTCCACTTT. As protein: CASSYVGGQASSYNSPLHF.